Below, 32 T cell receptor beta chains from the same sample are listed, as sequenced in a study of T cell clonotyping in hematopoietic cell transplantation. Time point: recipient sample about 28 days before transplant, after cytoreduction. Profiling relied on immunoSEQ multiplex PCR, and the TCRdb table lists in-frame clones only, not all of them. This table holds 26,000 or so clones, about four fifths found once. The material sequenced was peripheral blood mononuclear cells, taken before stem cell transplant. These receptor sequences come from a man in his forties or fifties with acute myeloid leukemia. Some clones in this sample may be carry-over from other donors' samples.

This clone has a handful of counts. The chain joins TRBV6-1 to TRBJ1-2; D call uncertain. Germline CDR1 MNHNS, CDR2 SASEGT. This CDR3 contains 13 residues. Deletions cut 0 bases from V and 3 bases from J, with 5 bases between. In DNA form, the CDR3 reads TGTGCCAGCAGTGAAGCGGGGTACTATGGCTACACCTTC. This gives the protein CASSEAGYYGYTF.

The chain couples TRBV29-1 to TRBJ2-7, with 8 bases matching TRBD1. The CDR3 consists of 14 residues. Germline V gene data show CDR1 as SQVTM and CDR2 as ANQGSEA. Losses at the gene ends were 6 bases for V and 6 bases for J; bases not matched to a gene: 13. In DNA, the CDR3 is TGCAGCGTGAGAGGGGCAGGGGGCCAGGGCGAGCAGTACTTC. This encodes CSVRGAGGQGEQYF.

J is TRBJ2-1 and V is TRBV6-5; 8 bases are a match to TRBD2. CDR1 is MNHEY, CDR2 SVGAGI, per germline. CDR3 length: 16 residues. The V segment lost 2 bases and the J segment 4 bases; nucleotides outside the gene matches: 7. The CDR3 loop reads CASSYTRGAPYNEQFF. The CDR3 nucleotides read TGTGCCAGCAGTTACACGCGGGGGGCCCCTTACAATGAGCAGTTCTTC.

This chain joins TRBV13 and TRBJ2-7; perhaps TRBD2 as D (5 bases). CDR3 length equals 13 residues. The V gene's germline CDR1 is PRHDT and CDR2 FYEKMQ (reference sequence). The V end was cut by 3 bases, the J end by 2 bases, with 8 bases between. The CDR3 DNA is TGTGCCAGCAGCTTCCCCGGGGCCTACGAGCAGTACTTC. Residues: CASSFPGAYEQYF.

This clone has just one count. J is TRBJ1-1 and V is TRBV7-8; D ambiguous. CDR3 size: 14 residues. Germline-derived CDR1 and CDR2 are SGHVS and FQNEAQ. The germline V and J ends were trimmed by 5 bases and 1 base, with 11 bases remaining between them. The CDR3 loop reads CASSRSGGNTEAFF. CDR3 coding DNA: TGTGCCAGCAGCCGCTCGGGAGGGAACACTGAAGCTTTCTTT. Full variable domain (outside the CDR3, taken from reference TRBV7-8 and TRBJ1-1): GAGVSQSPRYKVAKRGQDVALRCDPISGHVSLFWYQQALGQGPEFLTYFQNEAQLDKSGLPSDRFFAERPEGSVSTLKIQRTQQEDSAVYLCASSRSGGNTEAFFGQGTRLTVV.

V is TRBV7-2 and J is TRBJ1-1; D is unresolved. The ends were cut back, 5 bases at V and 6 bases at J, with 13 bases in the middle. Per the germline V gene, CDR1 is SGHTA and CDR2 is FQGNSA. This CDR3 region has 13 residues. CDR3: CASSHGNGAEAFF. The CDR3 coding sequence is TGTGCCAGCAGCCACGGGAACGGCGCTGAAGCTTTCTTT.

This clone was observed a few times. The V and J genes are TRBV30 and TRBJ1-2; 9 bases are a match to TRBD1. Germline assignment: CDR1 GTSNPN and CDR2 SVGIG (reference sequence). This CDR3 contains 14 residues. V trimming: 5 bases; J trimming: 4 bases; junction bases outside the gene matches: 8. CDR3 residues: CAWAGTGISYGYTF. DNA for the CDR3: TGTGCCTGGGCGGGGACAGGGATCAGCTATGGCTACACCTTC.

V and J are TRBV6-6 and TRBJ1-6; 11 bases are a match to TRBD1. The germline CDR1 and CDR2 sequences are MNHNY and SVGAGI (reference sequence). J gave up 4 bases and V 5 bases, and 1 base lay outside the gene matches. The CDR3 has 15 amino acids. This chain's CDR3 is CASSGDRGYNSPLHF. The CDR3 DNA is TGTGCCAGCAGTGGGGACAGGGGGTATAATTCACCCCTCCACTTT.

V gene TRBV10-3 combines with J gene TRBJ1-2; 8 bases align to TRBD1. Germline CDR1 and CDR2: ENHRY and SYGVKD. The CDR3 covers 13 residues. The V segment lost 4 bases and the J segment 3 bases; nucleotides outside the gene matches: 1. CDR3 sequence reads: CAISGTGYYGYTF. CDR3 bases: TGTGCCATCAGTGGGACAGGGTACTATGGCTACACCTTC.

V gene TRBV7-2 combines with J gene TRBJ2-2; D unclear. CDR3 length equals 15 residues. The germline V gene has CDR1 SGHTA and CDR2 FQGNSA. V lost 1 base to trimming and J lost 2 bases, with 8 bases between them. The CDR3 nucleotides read TGTGCCAGCAGCTTAGTAGTCGGAAACACCGGGGAGCTGTTTTTT. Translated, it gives CASSLVVGNTGELFF.

DNA for the CDR3: TGTGCCAGCAGAGATGAAAAACTGTTTTTT. Amino acids: CASRDEKLFF. The chain joins TRBV6-5 to TRBJ1-4; D gene unclear. The CDR3 totals 10 residues. Germline loops: CDR1 MNHEY, CDR2 SVGAGI. Trimming took off 6 bases at V and 6 bases at J, with 2 bases between the two ends.

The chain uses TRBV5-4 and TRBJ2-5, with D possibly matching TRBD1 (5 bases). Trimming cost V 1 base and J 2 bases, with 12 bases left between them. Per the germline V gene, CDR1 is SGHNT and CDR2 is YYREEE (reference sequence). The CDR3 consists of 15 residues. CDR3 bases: TGTGCCAGCAGCTTGAAGTCAGGGATACAAGAGACCCAGTACTTC. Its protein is CASSLKSGIQETQYF.

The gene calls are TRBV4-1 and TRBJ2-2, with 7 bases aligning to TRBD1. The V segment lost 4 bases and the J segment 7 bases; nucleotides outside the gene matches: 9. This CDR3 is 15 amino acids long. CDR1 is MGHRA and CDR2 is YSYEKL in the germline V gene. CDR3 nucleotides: TGCGCCAGCAGCCGCGAGGGGGCTGGGTTCGGGGAGCTGTTTTTT. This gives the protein CASSREGAGFGELFF.

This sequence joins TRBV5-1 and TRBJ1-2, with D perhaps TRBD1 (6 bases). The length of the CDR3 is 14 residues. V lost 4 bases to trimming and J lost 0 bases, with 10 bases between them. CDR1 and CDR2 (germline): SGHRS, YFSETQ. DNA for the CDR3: TGCGCCAGCAGCACAGGGAGCCCTAACTATGGCTACACCTTC. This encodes CASSTGSPNYGYTF.

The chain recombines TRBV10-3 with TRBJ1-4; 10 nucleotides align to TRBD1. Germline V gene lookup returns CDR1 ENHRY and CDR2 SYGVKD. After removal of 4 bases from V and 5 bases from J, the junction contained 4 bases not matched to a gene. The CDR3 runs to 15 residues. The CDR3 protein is CAISAGTGANEKLFF. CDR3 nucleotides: TGTGCCATCAGTGCCGGGACAGGGGCAAATGAAAAACTGTTTTTT.

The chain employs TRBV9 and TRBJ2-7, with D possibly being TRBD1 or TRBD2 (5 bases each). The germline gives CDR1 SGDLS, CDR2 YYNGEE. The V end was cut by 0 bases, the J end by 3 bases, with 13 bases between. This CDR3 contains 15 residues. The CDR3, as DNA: TGTGCCAGCAGCGTAGATGGGGGATCCTACTACGAGCAGTACTTC. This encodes CASSVDGGSYYEQYF.

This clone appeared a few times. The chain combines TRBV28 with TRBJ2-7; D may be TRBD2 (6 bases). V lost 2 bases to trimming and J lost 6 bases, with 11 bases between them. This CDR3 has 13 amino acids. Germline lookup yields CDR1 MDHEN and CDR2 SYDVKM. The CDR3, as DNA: TGTGCCAGCAGTTTAAGGCAGGGAGGCGAGCAGTACTTC. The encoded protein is CASSLRQGGEQYF.

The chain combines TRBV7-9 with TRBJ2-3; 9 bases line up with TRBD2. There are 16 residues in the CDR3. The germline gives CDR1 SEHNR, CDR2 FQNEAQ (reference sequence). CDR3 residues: CAPPRRVAGVGDTQYF. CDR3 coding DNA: TGTGCTCCACCCCGGAGGGTAGCGGGAGTGGGGGATACGCAGTATTTT.

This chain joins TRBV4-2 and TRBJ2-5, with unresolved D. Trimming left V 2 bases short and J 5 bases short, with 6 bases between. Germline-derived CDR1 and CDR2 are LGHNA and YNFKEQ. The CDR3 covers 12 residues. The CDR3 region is CASSQPGETQYF. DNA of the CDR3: TGTGCCAGCAGCCAACCCGGGGAGACCCAGTACTTC.

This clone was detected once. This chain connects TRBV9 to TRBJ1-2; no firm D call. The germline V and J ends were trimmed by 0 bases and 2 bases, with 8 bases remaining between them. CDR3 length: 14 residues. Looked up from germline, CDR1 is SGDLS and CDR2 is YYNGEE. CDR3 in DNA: TGTGCCAGCAGCGTAGGGACGGAAAACTATGGCTACACCTTC. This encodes CASSVGTENYGYTF.

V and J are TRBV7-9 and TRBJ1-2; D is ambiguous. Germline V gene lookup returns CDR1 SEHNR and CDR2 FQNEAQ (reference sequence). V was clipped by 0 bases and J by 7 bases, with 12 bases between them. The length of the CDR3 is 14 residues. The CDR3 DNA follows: TGTGCCAGCAGCTTAGCGGTGGATAGCGGTGGCTACACCTTC. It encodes CASSLAVDSGGYTF.

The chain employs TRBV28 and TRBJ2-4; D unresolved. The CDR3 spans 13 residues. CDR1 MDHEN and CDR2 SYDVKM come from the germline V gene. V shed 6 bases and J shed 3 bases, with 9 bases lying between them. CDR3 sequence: CASSPPGKNIQYF. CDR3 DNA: TGTGCCAGCAGCCCCCCCGGCAAAAACATTCAGTACTTC.

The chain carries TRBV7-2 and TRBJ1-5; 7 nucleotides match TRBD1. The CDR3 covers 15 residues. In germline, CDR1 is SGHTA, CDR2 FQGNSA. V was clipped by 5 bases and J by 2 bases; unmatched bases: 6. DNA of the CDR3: TGTGCCAGCAGCCTGTATGGGACAGGCAATCAGCCCCAGCATTTT. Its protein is CASSLYGTGNQPQHF.

Here the CDR3 DNA reads TGTGCCAGCAGCTTGGGTACGCTAGGGCTCGAGAACACTGAAGCTTTCTTT. Its protein is CASSLGTLGLENTEAFF. J is TRBJ1-1 and V is TRBV5-4, with D hard to call. This CDR3 region has 17 residues. Germline V gives CDR1 SGHNT, CDR2 YYREEE (reference sequence). Trimming took 0 bases from V and 1 from J, leaving 16 bases between them. Combining the CDR3 with reference TRBV5-4 and TRBJ1-1 gives the whole variable domain ETGVTQSPTHLIKTRGQQVTLRCSSQSGHNTVSWYQQALGQGPQFIFQYYREEENGRGNFPPRFSGLQFPNYSSELNVNALELDDSALYLCASSLGTLGLENTEAFFGQGTRLTVV.

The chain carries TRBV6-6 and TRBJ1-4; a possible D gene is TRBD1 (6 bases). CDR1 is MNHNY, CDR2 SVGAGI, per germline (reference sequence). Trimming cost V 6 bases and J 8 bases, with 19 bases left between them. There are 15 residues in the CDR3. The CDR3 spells CASSEPGLGAEKLFF. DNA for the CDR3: TGTGCCAGCAGCGAGCCGGGGCTGGGGGCGGAAAAACTGTTTTTT.

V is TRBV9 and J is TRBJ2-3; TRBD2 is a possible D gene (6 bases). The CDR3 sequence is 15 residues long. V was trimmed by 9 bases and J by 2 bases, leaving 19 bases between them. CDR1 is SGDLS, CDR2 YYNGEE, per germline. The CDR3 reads CATSGGGSNTDTQYF. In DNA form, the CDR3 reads TGTGCCACCTCTGGGGGAGGATCGAACACAGATACGCAGTATTTT.

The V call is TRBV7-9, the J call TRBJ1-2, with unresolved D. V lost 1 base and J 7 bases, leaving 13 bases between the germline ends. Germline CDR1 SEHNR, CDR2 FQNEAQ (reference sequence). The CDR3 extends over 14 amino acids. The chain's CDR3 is CASSLVFLYSGYTF. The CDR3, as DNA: TGTGCCAGCAGCTTAGTTTTCCTATACTCTGGCTACACCTTC.

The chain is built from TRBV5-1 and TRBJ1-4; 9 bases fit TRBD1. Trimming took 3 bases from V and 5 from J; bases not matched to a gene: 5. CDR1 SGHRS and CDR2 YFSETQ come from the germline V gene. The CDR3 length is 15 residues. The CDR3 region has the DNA TGCGCCAGCAGCTCCCACGGGACAGGGAATGAAAAACTGTTTTTT. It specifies CASSSHGTGNEKLFF. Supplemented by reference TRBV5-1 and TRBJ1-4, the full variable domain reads KAGVTQTPRYLIKTRGQQVTLSCSPISGHRSVSWYQQTPGQGLQFLFEYFSETQRNKGNFPGRFSGRQFSNSRSEMNVSTLELGDSALYLCASSSHGTGNEKLFFGSGTQLSVL.

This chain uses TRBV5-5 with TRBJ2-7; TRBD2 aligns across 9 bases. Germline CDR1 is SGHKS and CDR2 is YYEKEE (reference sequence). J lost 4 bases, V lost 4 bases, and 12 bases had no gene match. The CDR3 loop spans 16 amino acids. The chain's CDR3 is CASSPRGSGGIYEQYF. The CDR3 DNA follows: TGTGCCAGCAGCCCCAGGGGTAGCGGGGGCATATACGAGCAGTACTTC.

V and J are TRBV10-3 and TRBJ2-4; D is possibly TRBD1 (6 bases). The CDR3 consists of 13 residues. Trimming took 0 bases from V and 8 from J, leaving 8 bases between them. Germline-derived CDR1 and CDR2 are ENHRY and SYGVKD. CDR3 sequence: CAISESPGDIQYF. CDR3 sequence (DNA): TGTGCCATCAGTGAGTCACCAGGGGACATTCAGTACTTC.

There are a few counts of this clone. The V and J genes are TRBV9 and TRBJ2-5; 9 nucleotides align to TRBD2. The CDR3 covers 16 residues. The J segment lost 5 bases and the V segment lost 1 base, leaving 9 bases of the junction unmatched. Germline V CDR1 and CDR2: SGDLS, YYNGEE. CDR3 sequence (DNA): TGTGCCAGCAGCGTAAACCCGGGACTAGCAGGGGAGACCCAGTACTTC. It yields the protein CASSVNPGLAGETQYF.

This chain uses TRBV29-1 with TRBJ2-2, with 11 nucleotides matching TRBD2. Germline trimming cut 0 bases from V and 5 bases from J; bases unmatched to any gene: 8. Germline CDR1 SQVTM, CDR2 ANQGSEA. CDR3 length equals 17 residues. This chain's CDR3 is CSVEDPGLAGGTGELFF. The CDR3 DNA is TGCAGCGTTGAAGATCCAGGCCTAGCGGGAGGTACCGGGGAGCTGTTTTTT.